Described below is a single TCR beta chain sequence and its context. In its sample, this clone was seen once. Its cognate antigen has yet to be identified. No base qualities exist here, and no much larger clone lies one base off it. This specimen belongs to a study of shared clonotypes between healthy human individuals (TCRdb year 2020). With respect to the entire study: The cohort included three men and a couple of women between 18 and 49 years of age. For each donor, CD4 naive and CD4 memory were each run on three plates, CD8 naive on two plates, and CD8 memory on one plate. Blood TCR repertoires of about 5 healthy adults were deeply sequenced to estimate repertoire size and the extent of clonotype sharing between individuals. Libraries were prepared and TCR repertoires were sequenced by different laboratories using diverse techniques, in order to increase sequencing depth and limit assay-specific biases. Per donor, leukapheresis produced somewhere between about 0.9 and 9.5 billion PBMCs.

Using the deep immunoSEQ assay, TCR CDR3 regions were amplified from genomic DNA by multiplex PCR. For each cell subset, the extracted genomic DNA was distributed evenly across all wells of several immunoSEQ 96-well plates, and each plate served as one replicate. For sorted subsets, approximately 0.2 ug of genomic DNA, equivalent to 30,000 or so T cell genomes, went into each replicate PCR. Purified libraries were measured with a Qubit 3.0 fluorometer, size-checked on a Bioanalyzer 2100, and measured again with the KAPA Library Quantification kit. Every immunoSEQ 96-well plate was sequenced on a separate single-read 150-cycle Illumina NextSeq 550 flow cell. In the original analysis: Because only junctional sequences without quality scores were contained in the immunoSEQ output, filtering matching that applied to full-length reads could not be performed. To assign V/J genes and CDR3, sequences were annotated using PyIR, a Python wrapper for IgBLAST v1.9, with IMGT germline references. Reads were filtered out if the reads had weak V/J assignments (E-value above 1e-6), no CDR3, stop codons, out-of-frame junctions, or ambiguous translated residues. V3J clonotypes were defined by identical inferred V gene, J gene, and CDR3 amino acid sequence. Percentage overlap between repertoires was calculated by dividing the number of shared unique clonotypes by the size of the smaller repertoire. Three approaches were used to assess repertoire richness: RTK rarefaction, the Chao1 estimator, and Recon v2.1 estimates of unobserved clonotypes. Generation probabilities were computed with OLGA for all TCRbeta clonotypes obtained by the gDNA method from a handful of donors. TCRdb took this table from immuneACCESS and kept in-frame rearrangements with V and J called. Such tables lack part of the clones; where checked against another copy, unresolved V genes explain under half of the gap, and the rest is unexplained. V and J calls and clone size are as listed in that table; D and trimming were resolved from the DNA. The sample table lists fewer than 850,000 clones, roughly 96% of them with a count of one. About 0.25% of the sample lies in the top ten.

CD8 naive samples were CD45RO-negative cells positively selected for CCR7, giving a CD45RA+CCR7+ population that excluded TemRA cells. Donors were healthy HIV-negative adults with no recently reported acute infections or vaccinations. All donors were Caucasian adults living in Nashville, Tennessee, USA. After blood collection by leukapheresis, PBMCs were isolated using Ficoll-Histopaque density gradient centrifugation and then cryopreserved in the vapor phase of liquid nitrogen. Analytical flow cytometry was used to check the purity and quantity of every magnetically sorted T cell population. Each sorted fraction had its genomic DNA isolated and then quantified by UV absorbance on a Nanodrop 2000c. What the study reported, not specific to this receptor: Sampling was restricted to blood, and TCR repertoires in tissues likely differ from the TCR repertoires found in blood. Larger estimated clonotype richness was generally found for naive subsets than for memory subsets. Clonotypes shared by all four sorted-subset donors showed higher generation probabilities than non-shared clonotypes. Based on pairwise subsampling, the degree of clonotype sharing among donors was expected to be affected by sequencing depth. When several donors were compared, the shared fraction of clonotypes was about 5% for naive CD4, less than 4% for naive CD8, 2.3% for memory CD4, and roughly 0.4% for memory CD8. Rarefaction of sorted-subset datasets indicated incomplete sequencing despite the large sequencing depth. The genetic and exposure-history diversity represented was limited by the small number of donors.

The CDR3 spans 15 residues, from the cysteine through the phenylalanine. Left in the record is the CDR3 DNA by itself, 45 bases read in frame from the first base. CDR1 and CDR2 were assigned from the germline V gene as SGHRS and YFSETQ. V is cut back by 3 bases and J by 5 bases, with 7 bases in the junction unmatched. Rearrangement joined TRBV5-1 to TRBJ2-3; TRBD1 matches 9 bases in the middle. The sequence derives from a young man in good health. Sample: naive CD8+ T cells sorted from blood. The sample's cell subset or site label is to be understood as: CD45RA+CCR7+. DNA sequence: TGCGCCAGCAGCTCCCCGGACAGGGGTGTAGATACGCAGTATTTT. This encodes CASSSPDRGVDTQYF.